This is a list of T cell receptor beta chains from one sample in a study of CD8 T cells in Susac syndrome. TCRdb used MiXCR to reprocess the immunoSEQ multiplex PCR reads, holding one entry per CDR3 protein. The repertoire holds some 160,000 distinct CDR3 sequences, roughly 94% seen once, with 0.08% in the top ten. Material: CD4+ T cells from PBMCs. These receptors were collected from a human donor in good health. CDR3s include the opening cysteine and the closing phenylalanine or tryptophan. The order of the fields is J gene, V gene, clone size, D gene, CDR3 protein, CDR3 DNA. A D gene is named only where the DNA matches it firmly. Clone size appears in some rows only: once, few, many, or a class for an expanded clone.

TRBJ1-2	TRBV28	once	.	CASSLSGLGGYTF	TGTGCCAGCAGTTTGAGTGGGTTAGGAGGCTACACCTTC
TRBJ2-5	TRBV11-2	.	.	CASSSQQETQYF	TGTGCCAGCAGCTCGCAGCAGGAGACCCAGTACTTC
TRBJ2-2	TRBV25-1	.	TRBD2	CASSLAGVWTGELFF	TGTGCCAGCAGTCTAGCGGGGGTTTGGACCGGGGAGCTGTTTTTT
TRBJ2-7	TRBV12-3/TRBV12-4	.	TRBD2	CASSPGLAANSYEQYF	TGTGCCAGCAGCCCGGGACTAGCGGCAAACTCCTACGAGCAGTACTTC
TRBJ2-7	TRBV4-3	.	TRBD1	CASSQRRDRGTYEQYF	TGCGCCAGCAGCCAGCGCCGGGACAGGGGTACCTACGAGCAGTACTTC
TRBJ2-5	TRBV20-1	.	.	CSALRDSPRLETQYF	TGCAGTGCTCTGAGGGACTCCCCCAGATTGGAGACCCAGTACTTC
TRBJ2-5	TRBV29-1	.	.	CSVDEGNRGETQYF	TGCAGCGTTGACGAGGGGAATCGAGGAGAGACCCAGTACTTC
TRBJ2-3	TRBV6-5	.	TRBD2	CASSYSTSGLTRDTQYF	TGTGCCAGCAGTTACTCGACTAGCGGCCTCACCAGGGATACGCAGTATTTT
TRBJ1-2	TRBV5-1	.	TRBD1	CASSPGTGSNYGYTF	TGCGCCAGCAGCCCAGGGACAGGTTCTAACTATGGCTACACCTTC
TRBJ2-5	TRBV28	.	TRBD2	CASSLASGGQETQYF	TGTGCCAGCAGTTTGGCTAGCGGGGGTCAAGAGACCCAGTACTTC
TRBJ2-1	TRBV6-1	.	TRBD2	CASSEQPAGGGNEQFF	TGTGCCAGCAGTGAACAACCGGCGGGAGGTGGCAATGAGCAGTTCTTC
TRBJ2-5	TRBV6-2/TRBV6-3	.	.	CASSPGRAQETQYF	TGTGCCAGCAGTCCCGGCAGGGCCCAAGAGACCCAGTACTTC
TRBJ2-5	TRBV20-1	.	.	CSASSGFSETQYF	TGCAGTGCTAGTTCGGGGTTTAGTGAGACCCAGTACTTC
TRBJ2-7	TRBV5-1	once	TRBD2	CASSLAAGGPYEQYF	TGCGCCAGCAGCTTGGCAGCGGGAGGGCCCTACGAGCAGTACTTC
TRBJ2-2	TRBV7-3	few	TRBD1	CASSVRGTGGELFF	TGTGCCAGCAGCGTCAGGGGGACGGGCGGGGAGCTGTTTTTT
TRBJ2-3	TRBV24-1	.	TRBD1	CATSDLTGGFPDTQYF	TGTGCCACCAGTGATTTGACAGGGGGCTTCCCAGATACGCAGTATTTT
TRBJ2-3	TRBV9	.	.	CASSPSPSWDTQYF	TGTGCCAGCAGCCCTAGCCCCAGCTGGGATACGCAGTATTTT
TRBJ2-7	TRBV7-2	.	.	CASRQAVGDEQYF	TGTGCCAGCAGGCAGGCCGTCGGGGACGAGCAGTACTTC
TRBJ1-1	TRBV28	.	.	CASRASWVVTEAFF	TGTGCCAGCAGGGCCTCCTGGGTGGTCACTGAAGCTTTCTTT
TRBJ1-2	TRBV14	.	.	CASSQFSGANYGYTF	TGTGCCAGCAGCCAATTTTCGGGGGCAAACTATGGCTACACCTTC
TRBJ2-1	TRBV2	.	TRBD2	CASTLDEREYNEQFF	TGTGCCAGCACCCTCGACGAGCGGGAGTACAATGAGCAGTTCTTC
TRBJ2-3	TRBV13	.	TRBD1	CASSSGQSTDTQYF	TGTGCCAGCAGCTCGGGACAGAGCACAGATACGCAGTATTTT
TRBJ2-5	TRBV10-3	.	.	CAIGGGEDSQYF	TGTGCCATCGGAGGGGGCGAGGATTCCCAGTACTTC
TRBJ2-3	TRBV27	.	TRBD2	CASSLMASGSPDTQYF	TGTGCCAGCAGTTTAATGGCTAGCGGTAGCCCAGATACGCAGTATTTT
TRBJ2-2	TRBV21-1	.	.	CASSNCPSPGSCFF	.
TRBJ1-5	TRBV2	.	.	CASSAGEGGNQPQHF	TGTGCCAGCAGTGCGGGGGAGGGGGGCAATCAGCCCCAGCATTTT
TRBJ2-1	TRBV6-2/TRBV6-3	.	TRBD2	CASSWGGGDAYNEQFF	TGTGCCAGCAGTTGGGGGGGAGGCGACGCCTACAATGAGCAGTTCTTC
TRBJ1-1	TRBV5-1	.	.	CASSRFTMNTEAFF	TGCGCCAGCAGCCGATTTACCATGAACACTGAAGCTTTCTTT
TRBJ2-1	TRBV24-1	.	TRBD1	CATSGSGTGGHEQFF	TGTGCCACCAGTGGCTCCGGGACAGGGGGGCATGAGCAGTTCTTC
TRBJ1-1	TRBV10-3	.	TRBD1	CATGQGLGNTEAFF	TGTGCCACGGGACAGGGGCTGGGAAACACTGAAGCTTTCTTT
TRBJ2-5	TRBV5-1	.	.	CASSLGVVGSEETQYF	TGCGCCAGCAGCTTGGGGGTAGTCGGTTCCGAAGAGACCCAGTACTTC
TRBJ2-3	TRBV28	.	TRBD2	CASSLLAGGSPTDTQYF	TGTGCCAGCAGCCTGCTAGCGGGAGGCTCCCCCACAGATACGCAGTATTTT
TRBJ2-2	TRBV29-1	.	TRBD1	CSAGTGGRELFF	TGCAGCGCCGGGACAGGGGGCCGGGAGCTGTTTTTT
TRBJ2-1	TRBV5-1	.	.	CASSPPGADEQFF	TGCGCCAGCAGCCCCCCCGGGGCCGATGAGCAGTTCTTC
TRBJ2-5	TRBV6-5	.	.	CASSYYTRAETQYF	TGTGCCAGCAGTTACTATACCAGGGCAGAGACCCAGTACTTC
TRBJ1-1	TRBV5-1	.	.	CASSLQRDTEAFF	TGCGCCAGCAGCCTCCAACGAGACACTGAAGCTTTCTTT
TRBJ1-2	TRBV6-4	once	.	CASSDSGAGQGHTF	TGTGCCAGCAGTGACTCCGGCGCGGGGCAGGGTCACACCTTC
TRBJ2-1	TRBV29-1	.	.	CSVEGDRDEQFF	TGCAGCGTTGAGGGCGATAGGGATGAGCAGTTCTTC
TRBJ1-5	TRBV24-1	.	TRBD1	CATSDSGTGQPQHF	TGTGCCACCAGTGATTCCGGGACAGGTCAGCCCCAGCATTTT
TRBJ2-7	TRBV30	once	.	CAWSHTDARYF	TGTGCCTGGAGTCATACGGACGCGCGGTACTTC
TRBJ2-3	TRBV28	.	TRBD1	CASTPARGGLTDTQYF	TGTGCCAGCACCCCGGCTCGAGGGGGCTTGACAGATACGCAGTATTTT
TRBJ2-3	TRBV29-1	.	.	CSVDPPRYF	TGCAGCGTTGATCCACCACGGTATTTT
TRBJ1-5	TRBV6-6	.	.	CASRERGFQPQHF	TGTGCCAGCAGGGAGAGGGGGTTCCAGCCCCAGCATTTT
TRBJ1-5	TRBV20-1	few	.	CSAGRDSNQPQHF	TGCAGTGCTGGCAGGGATAGCAATCAGCCCCAGCATTTT
TRBJ2-7	TRBV7-3	once	TRBD2	CASSSPGLAGDEQYF	TGTGCCAGCAGCTCGCCGGGACTAGCGGGAGACGAGCAGTACTTC
TRBJ2-3	TRBV25-1	.	TRBD2	CASSVLGAGGRTDTQYF	TGTGCCAGCAGTGTCCTAGGGGCGGGAGGGAGGACAGATACGCAGTATTTT
TRBJ2-5	TRBV11-2	once	.	CASSSRQLGGQETQYF	TGTGCCAGCAGCTCCCGGCAGCTTGGTGGTCAAGAGACCCAGTACTTC
TRBJ2-7	TRBV7-9	.	.	CASSFGDSSIEQYF	TGTGCCAGCAGCTTTGGAGACAGTTCGATCGAGCAGTACTTC
TRBJ1-4	TRBV7-9	few	.	CASSYIGEKLFF	TGTGCCAGCAGTTATATAGGGGAAAAACTGTTTTTT
TRBJ2-5	TRBV18	.	.	CASSPPTGQETQYF	TGTGCCAGCTCACCACCGACAGGCCAAGAGACCCAGTACTTC
TRBJ1-1	TRBV9	.	.	CASSGSPGFYTEAFF	TGTGCCAGCAGCGGATCCCCCGGGTTTTACACTGAAGCTTTCTTT
TRBJ1-3	TRBV28	.	.	CASSLSMPGNTIYF	TGTGCCAGCAGTTTATCTATGCCTGGAAACACCATATATTTT
TRBJ2-1	TRBV7-9	.	TRBD2	CASSLGVRTSGGYNEQFF	TGTGCCAGCAGCTTAGGGGTTAGAACTAGCGGGGGGTACAATGAGCAGTTCTTC
TRBJ2-1	TRBV10-3	.	TRBD1	CAISDPGQGSDNEQFF	TGTGCCATCAGTGACCCCGGACAGGGATCGGACAATGAGCAGTTCTTC
TRBJ1-6	TRBV5-1	.	TRBD1	CASSNPGQGLNSPLHF	TGCGCCAGCAGCAATCCGGGACAGGGATTGAATTCACCCCTCCACTTT